The present TCR beta chain was sequenced within a study of early T cells in non-severe SARS-CoV-2 infection (dated by TCRdb to the early 2020s). Study-level background: Because TCR sequencing relied on bulk RNA taken from unsorted whole blood, pairing of alpha and beta chains was not possible. Overall results and qualifications from the work: Matching against VDJdb was skewed toward anti-spike CD8 responses, likely underestimated virus-specific expansions, and missed private and CD4 specificities.

Library preparation was by 5' RACE. The listed sequencing device is NextSeq 500. To correct for sequencing error and PCR bias, the TCR library protocol tagged individual cDNA molecules with unique molecular identifiers. Both TCR alpha and beta chains were sequenced, and tight co-correlation was observed between alpha and beta sequence abundances in each sample. As for the authors' bioinformatics: V gene, J gene and CDR3 annotation of TCR sequences was performed with Decombinator V4. Expanded TCRs were defined as changing significantly between any two time points under a Poisson model with p below 0.0001. Abundances of TCRs were expressed as counts per million after normalisation to the total number of TCRs sequenced in each sample. TRAV1-2 paired with TRAJ12, TRAJ20 or TRAJ33 defined MAIT TCRs, while TRAV10 paired with TRAJ18 defined iNKT TCRs. A search of VDJdb, accessed on 1 November 2021, was run for TCRs annotated to CMV, EBV and SARS-CoV-2, with TCRs annotated for multiple antigens excluded. TCRdb trimmed public reads at Q25 via fastp, called clones via MiXCR and kept in-frame beta chains. Under each unique CDR3 protein, matching rows form one entry showing the most common genes and DNA. In this record, the V and J calls reflect TCRdb's handling and not the investigators' own analysis. Recorded for this sample are about 50,000 distinct CDR3 sequences; about a tenth of them occurred a single time. Jointly, the top ten make up 15% of the sample.

This clonotype came up a few times. No cognate antigen has been identified for it. Base qualities were left out, and no much larger clone turns up one base away. The study was a case-control design nested within a healthcare worker cohort in London, UK, with weekly nasopharyngeal swab PCR tests and blood sampling. Between 23 and 31 March 2020, the week of the UK lockdown, healthcare workers were enrolled and then followed up weekly for as long as 16 weeks. The CDR3 covers 15 residues, taking in both the cysteine and the phenylalanine. Here the CDR3 DNA is all that survives: 45 bases in frame from base 1. Trimming removed 3 bases from V and 2 bases from J; the gene matches leave 3 bases unexplained.

This receptor was obtained from an adult who was a healthcare worker with PCR-confirmed SARS-CoV-2 infection or an uninfected control (not recorded which). The chain is encoded by TRBV12-3 or TRBV12-4 joined to TRBJ2-3; 9 middle bases align to TRBD2. Sequencing input: whole blood. The CDR3 in this case is CASSLAGGTTDTQYF. The sequence in DNA is TGTGCCAGCAGTTTGGCGGGAGGGACCACAGATACGCAGTATTTT.